The subject of this entry is one TCR beta chain. What it binds is unknown. Measured with immunoSEQ multiplex PCR; TCRdb has only the in-frame clones, and not every one. The sample lists around 120,000 clones; 88% were seen once. Between the trimmed V and J ends, which lost 5 bases and 5 bases, there was a span of 15 bases. Germline V gene sequence: CDR1 SEHNR, CDR2 FQNEAQ (reference sequence). This CDR3 has 14 residues. This sample was included in a study of cytomegalovirus exposure and HLA in healthy donors. Study conclusions and caveats: As confirmed in vitro, three CMV-associated chains were specific for CMV antigens. Subsequent analysis revealed that first-cohort TCR clusters tended to co-occur in the 90 to 150 validation repertoires.

The donors belonged to the roughly 130-subject validation cohort, separate from the 666-subject first cohort. This TCR was recovered from a man in his late teens or twenties in good health and CMV-seronegative. Material for sequencing was PBMCs. The chain combines TRBV7-9 with TRBJ2-5, with D perhaps TRBD2 (6 bases). This CDR3 is CASSTGVAAETQYF. The CDR3 coding sequence is TGTGCCAGCAGCACGGGGGTGGCCGCGGAGACCCAGTACTTC.